Only a few counts were recorded for the clone carrying this T cell receptor beta chain. The sample belongs to a study of T cells after yellow fever vaccination. This CDR3 contains 13 residues. From germline, CDR1 is DFQATT and CDR2 SNEGSKA (reference sequence). Each CDR3 protein gets one entry after TCRdb re-called the 5' RACE reads with MiXCR. Of approximately 550,000 distinct CDR3 sequences listed, around an eighth were seen once; the top ten hold over 11%. The chain links TRBV20-1 to TRBJ2-1, with 12 bases identical to TRBD2. Sequenced here: PBMCs, sampled on the day of the yellow fever booster vaccination. This TCR derives from a man aged 30 to 39 who received the YFV17D yellow fever vaccine. The CDR3 reads CSPTSGSYNEQFF. The CDR3 region has the DNA TGCAGCCCGACTAGCGGGAGCTACAATGAGCAGTTCTTC.